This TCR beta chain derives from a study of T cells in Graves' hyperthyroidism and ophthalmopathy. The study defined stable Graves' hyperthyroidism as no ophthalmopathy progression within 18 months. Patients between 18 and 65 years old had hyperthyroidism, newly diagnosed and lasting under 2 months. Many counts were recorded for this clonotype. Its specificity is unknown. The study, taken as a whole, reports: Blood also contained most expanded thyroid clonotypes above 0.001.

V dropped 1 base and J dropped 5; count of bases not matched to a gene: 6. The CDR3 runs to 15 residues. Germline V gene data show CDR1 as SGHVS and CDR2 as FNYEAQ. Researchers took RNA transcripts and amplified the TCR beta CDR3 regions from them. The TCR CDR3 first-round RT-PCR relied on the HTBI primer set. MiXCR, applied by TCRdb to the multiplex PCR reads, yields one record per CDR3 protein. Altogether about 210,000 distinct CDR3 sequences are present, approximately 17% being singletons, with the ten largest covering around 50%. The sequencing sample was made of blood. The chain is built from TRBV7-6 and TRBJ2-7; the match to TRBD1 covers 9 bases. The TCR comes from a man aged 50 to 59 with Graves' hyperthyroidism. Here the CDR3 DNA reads TGTGCCAGCAGCTTAGGAGACAGGGGGAGGGACGAGCAGTACTTC. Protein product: CASSLGDRGRDEQYF. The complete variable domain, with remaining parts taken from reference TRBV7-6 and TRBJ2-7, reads GAGVSQSPRYKVTKRGQDVALRCDPISGHVSLYWYRQALGQGPEFLTYFNYEAQQDKSGLPNDRFSAERPEGSISTLTIQRTEQRDSAMYRCASSLGDRGRDEQYFGPGTRLTVT.